The 29 T cell receptor beta chains presented below share a single source sample, sequenced in a study of immune heterogeneity within non-small cell lung tumors. Multiplex PCR (32 V and 13 J primers) was used to amplify the TCR beta CDR3. From the multiplex PCR reads, TCRdb called clonotypes with MiXCR, one entry per CDR3 protein. The repertoire consists of 13,000 or so distinct CDR3 sequences, with 23% occurring once and the leading ten covering around 15%. Bulk tumor genomic DNA, 550 to 650 ng per sample, was the template. In surgery, several biopsies were collected from each primary tumor at widely spaced sites. Enrolled patients presented with newly diagnosed, previously untreated non-small cell lung cancer and underwent curative surgery. Sequencing input: lung tumor tissue. The receptor source for this set is a man in his forties or fifties with non-small cell lung cancer.

The table lists this clonotype with many counts. J is TRBJ2-3 and V is TRBV20-1, with 10 bases lining up with TRBD2. The CDR3 consists of 15 residues. The J segment lost 3 bases and the V segment lost 3 bases, leaving 6 bases of the junction unmatched. In germline, CDR1 is DFQATT, CDR2 SNEGSKA (reference sequence). The CDR3 protein is CSASERGGWTDTQYF. The CDR3 bases are TGCAGTGCTAGTGAGCGGGGGGGCTGGACAGATACGCAGTATTTT.

Relative to its sample, this clonotype is medium-sized. This chain connects TRBV5-6 to TRBJ1-6; 7 bases align to TRBD1. CDR3 length: 16 residues. After removal of 0 bases from V and 8 bases from J, the junction contained 8 bases not matched to a gene. Looked up from germline, CDR1 is SGHDT and CDR2 is YYEEEE. The CDR3 loop is CASSLGGAGGYSPLHF. The DNA for the CDR3 is TGTGCCAGCAGCTTGGGGGGGGCAGGGGGTTATTCACCCCTCCACTTT.

This clonotype was recorded many times. J is TRBJ2-7 and V is TRBV9; 13 nucleotides agree with TRBD2. Looked up from germline, CDR1 is SGDLS and CDR2 is YYNGEE. The CDR3 length is 14 residues. V gave up 3 bases and J gave up 3 bases; unmatched junction bases: 0. In DNA form, the CDR3 reads TGTGCCAGCAGCGGACTAGCGGGGGGCTACGAGCAGTACTTC. This codes for CASSGLAGGYEQYF.

This clonotype was detected many times. This chain connects TRBV18 to TRBJ2-1; TRBD2 might be the D (6 bases). CDR3 length: 16 residues. V lost 1 base, J lost 4 bases, and 14 bases lay in between. From germline, CDR1 is KGHSH and CDR2 LQKENI. Here the CDR3 reads CASSPRASGLYNEQFF. DNA for the CDR3: TGTGCCAGCTCACCACGGGCGAGCGGGCTTTACAATGAGCAGTTCTTC.

Many counts were recorded for this clonotype. The chain uses TRBV5-1 and TRBJ1-3, with 9 bases aligning to TRBD1. This CDR3 region has 15 residues. J was trimmed by 1 base and V by 3 bases; bases with no gene match: 2. Germline-derived CDR1 and CDR2 are SGHRS and YFSETQ. CDR3 protein: CASSSGTGSGNTIYF. DNA for the CDR3: TGCGCCAGCAGCTCTGGGACAGGGTCTGGAAACACCATATATTTT. The whole variable domain, filled in from reference TRBV5-1 and TRBJ1-3, reads KAGVTQTPRYLIKTRGQQVTLSCSPISGHRSVSWYQQTPGQGLQFLFEYFSETQRNKGNFPGRFSGRQFSNSRSEMNVSTLELGDSALYLCASSSGTGSGNTIYFGEGSWLTVV.

This clonotype is large in the sample. V is TRBV12-3 or TRBV12-4 and J is TRBJ2-3; the D gene is possibly TRBD2 (5 bases). Trimming removed 4 bases at V and 8 bases at J, with 13 bases between. This CDR3 has 13 amino acids. The CDR3 coding sequence is TGTGCCAGCAGTTCCGGACTTTTAGGTACGCAGTATTTT. This sequence encodes CASSSGLLGTQYF.

Ten or more counts support this clonotype. In DNA form, the CDR3 reads TGTGCCAGCAGTTGGGTGGGCGCCCCGACCCAAGAGACCCAGTACTTC. This gives the protein CASSWVGAPTQETQYF. This chain links TRBV27 with TRBJ2-5; no reliable D call. The CDR3 runs to 16 residues. Germline V gene data show CDR1 as MNHEY and CDR2 as SMNVEV (reference sequence). The V and J ends lost 4 bases and 1 base respectively, with 16 bases between them.

This clonotype was seen repeatedly, ten times or more. The chain recombines TRBV9 with TRBJ2-7, with D perhaps matching TRBD1 (6 bases). From germline, CDR1 is SGDLS and CDR2 YYNGEE. This CDR3 is 15 amino acids long. V was pared by 3 bases and J by 3 bases, with 16 bases between. In DNA form, the CDR3 reads TGTGCCAGCAGCGGACGACCGGGACAAATCTACGAGCAGTACTTC. Translating it yields CASSGRPGQIYEQYF.

By proportion, this clonotype is large. The genes are TRBV28 and TRBJ2-2, with unresolved D. CDR1 and CDR2 (germline): MDHEN, SYDVKM. This CDR3 is 13 amino acids long. The germline V and J ends were trimmed by 3 bases and 8 bases, with 10 bases remaining between them. CDR3 DNA: TGTGCCAGCAGTTTGGGCGTTGCTGGGGAGCTGTTTTTT. It specifies CASSLGVAGELFF.

V is TRBV30 and J is TRBJ1-3, with 8 bases fitting TRBD1. The CDR3 totals 14 residues. Per germline, CDR1 GTSNPN and CDR2 SVGIG (reference sequence). The CDR3 spells CPLSTGGNRNTIYF. CDR3 nucleotides: TGTCCCCTCAGCACAGGGGGGAATCGAAACACCATATATTTT.

The chain links TRBV18 to TRBJ1-1; D call uncertain. Germline V CDR1 and CDR2: KGHSH, LQKENI. This CDR3 is built from 13 residues. The V end lost 3 bases, the J end lost 5 bases, and 10 bases lay between the germline ends. For the CDR3, the DNA is TGTGCCAGCTCACCTCATTGGAAAACTGAAGCTTTCTTT. Translated, it gives CASSPHWKTEAFF.

This clonotype is medium-sized. The V and J genes are TRBV20-1 and TRBJ1-5, with 7 positions matching TRBD1. The CDR3 runs 16 residues. J gave up 2 bases and V 5 bases, and 12 bases lay outside the gene matches. Germline V gives CDR1 DFQATT, CDR2 SNEGSKA (reference sequence). CDR3 region: CSAGDSALRGNQPQHF. In DNA, the CDR3 is TGCAGTGCTGGGGACAGTGCTCTAAGGGGCAATCAGCCCCAGCATTTT.

This clonotype appeared many times. The genes are TRBV6-5 and TRBJ2-2, with D possibly TRBD1 on 6 matching bases. Germline loops: CDR1 MNHEY, CDR2 SVGAGI. Trimming took off 0 bases at V and 5 bases at J, with 13 bases between the two ends. The CDR3 has 16 residues. CDR3 nucleotide sequence: TGTGCCAGCAGTTACTCGTTTACAGGGCAAACCGGGGAGCTGTTTTTT. Protein: CASSYSFTGQTGELFF.

This clonotype has at least ten counts. V gene TRBV5-1 combines with J gene TRBJ2-2; weak D call: TRBD2 (6 bases). Trimming took off 3 bases at V and 2 bases at J, with 14 bases between the two ends. The germline V gene encodes CDR1 SGHRS and CDR2 YFSETQ. This CDR3 has 16 residues. The CDR3 DNA reads as TGCGCCAGCAGCTCCGCCGGGACTTTCAACACCGGGGAGCTGTTTTTT. It translates to CASSSAGTFNTGELFF. The complete variable domain, with remaining parts taken from reference TRBV5-1 and TRBJ2-2, reads KAGVTQTPRYLIKTRGQQVTLSCSPISGHRSVSWYQQTPGQGLQFLFEYFSETQRNKGNFPGRFSGRQFSNSRSEMNVSTLELGDSALYLCASSSAGTFNTGELFFGEGSRLTVL.

This clonotype was recorded many times. The rearrangement uses TRBV9 and TRBJ1-2; the D is unclear. The CDR3 has 12 amino acids. V gave up 3 bases and J gave up 6 bases, with 9 bases separating them. Per germline, CDR1 SGDLS and CDR2 YYNGEE. The CDR3 region is CASSEVGNGYTF. The CDR3 DNA follows: TGTGCCAGCAGCGAAGTAGGGAATGGCTACACCTTC.

This clonotype was observed at least ten times. The chain carries TRBV20-1 and TRBJ2-3; D is unresolved. This CDR3 is 12 amino acids long. Germline V gene lookup returns CDR1 DFQATT and CDR2 SNEGSKA (reference sequence). The V end was cut by 6 bases, the J end by 1 base, with 8 bases between. CDR3 residues: CSAGQGTDTQYF. CDR3 DNA sequence: TGCAGTGCCGGTCAGGGCACAGATACGCAGTATTTT.

This clonotype was counted only a few times. A much larger clone lies a single base off, so this may be a read error. This sequence joins TRBV19 and TRBJ2-1; TRBD1 might be the D (6 bases). CDR3 length equals 13 residues. Germline lookup yields CDR1 LNHDA and CDR2 SQIVND (reference sequence). V was pared by 6 bases and J by 6 bases, with 12 bases between. CDR3 nucleotides: TGTGCCAGTAGCCGAGACAGGTGCAATGAGCAGTTCTTC. It yields the protein CASSRDRCNEQFF. Drawing the rest from reference TRBV19 and TRBJ2-1, the complete variable domain is DGGITQSPKYLFRKEGQNVTLSCEQNLNHDAMYWYRQDPGQGLRLIYYSQIVNDFQKGDIAEGYSVSREKKESFPLTVTSAQKNPTAFYLCASSRDRCNEQFFGPGTRLTVL.

About this clonotype itself: A read error may produce the germline difference seen at one junction end. V is TRBV10-3 and J is TRBJ2-7; D is unresolved. CDR3 length: 12 amino acids. Germline CDR1 and CDR2: ENHRY and SYGVKD. The CDR3 is CAISSTPYEHYF. As DNA, the CDR3 is TGTGCCATCAGTAGTACCCCCTACGAGCACTACTTC.

This clonotype has a count of ten or more. The rearrangement uses TRBV14 and TRBJ2-1; 9 bases line up with TRBD1. This CDR3 contains 13 residues. With 3 bases clipped from V and 8 bases from J, the junction kept 2 bases outside the gene matches. Germline V lookup: CDR1 SGHDN, CDR2 FVKESK. In DNA form, the CDR3 reads TGTGCCAGCAGCCAGGGACAGGGCTATGAGCAGTTCTTC. Protein product: CASSQGQGYEQFF.

The sample holds many counts of this clonotype. The V and J genes are TRBV10-3 and TRBJ1-5; D perhaps matches TRBD1 (6 bases). CDR3 length: 13 amino acids. V was clipped by 10 bases and J by 3 bases, with 13 bases between them. Germline V gene sequence: CDR1 ENHRY, CDR2 SYGVKD. For the CDR3, the DNA is TGTGCCACACTCCGGGACACCAATCAGCCCCAGCATTTT. Its protein product is CATLRDTNQPQHF.

The genes are TRBV18 and TRBJ2-4, with 7 bases fitting TRBD2. The germline V gene has CDR1 KGHSH and CDR2 LQKENI. The CDR3 consists of 13 residues. The V and J ends lost 8 bases and 8 bases, in that order; junction bases with no gene match: 9. CDR3 in amino acids: CASREGIVDIQYF. Written as DNA, the CDR3 is TGTGCCAGCAGGGAGGGGATAGTGGACATTCAGTACTTC. Supplemented by reference TRBV18 and TRBJ2-4, the full variable domain reads NAGVMQNPRHLVRRRGQEARLRCSPMKGHSHVYWYRQLPEEGLKFMVYLQKENIIDESGMPKERFSAEFPKEGPSILRIQQVVRGDSAAYFCASREGIVDIQYFGAGTRLSVL.

This clonotype was recorded many times. The rearrangement uses TRBV7-9 and TRBJ2-7, with a tentative D call TRBD2 (7 bases). Germline assignment: CDR1 SEHNR and CDR2 FQNEAQ (reference sequence). The CDR3 totals 15 residues. V dropped 3 bases and J dropped 5 bases, with 17 bases sitting between them. The CDR3 region has the DNA TGTGCCAGCAGCTTTCAGGGAGGGGGTACGGACGAGCAGTACTTC. Encoded protein: CASSFQGGGTDEQYF.

By share of the sample, this clonotype is medium-sized. The chain employs TRBV6-1 and TRBJ1-5, with 9 bases lining up with TRBD1. This CDR3 comprises 14 residues. The germline V gene encodes CDR1 MNHNS and CDR2 SASEGT. The J segment lost 0 bases and the V segment lost 7 bases, leaving 1 base of the junction unmatched. CDR3 amino acids: CASTTGGSNQPQHF. The CDR3 DNA follows: TGTGCCAGCACGACAGGGGGTAGCAATCAGCCCCAGCATTTT.

Remarks on this clonotype: A clone one base away is much larger, so this may be a read error. The CDR3: CASRPVSQYNEQFF. CDR3 in DNA: TGTGCCAGCAGACCCGTGTCCCAATACAATGAGCAGTTCTTC. This chain joins TRBV7-3 and TRBJ2-1; D is uncertain. V lost 6 bases to trimming and J lost 4 bases, with 13 bases between them. The CDR3 is 14 residues long. Germline V CDR1 and CDR2: SGHTA, FQGTGA. Full variable domain (rest looked up from reference TRBV7-3 and TRBJ2-1): GAGVSQTPSNKVTEKGKYVELRCDPISGHTALYWYRQSLGQGPEFLIYFQGTGAADDSGLPNDRFFAVRPEGSVSTLKIQRTERGDSAVYLCASRPVSQYNEQFFGPGTRLTVL.

Comments on this clonotype: One end of the junction fails to match germline, which may point to a read error. The V call is TRBV28, the J call TRBJ2-7; TRBD2 matches 7 bases. Germline V gives CDR1 MDHEN, CDR2 SYDVKM. The CDR3 length is 12 residues. CDR3 residues: CASSWPRGEKYF. The CDR3 nucleotides are TGTGCAAGCAGTTGGCCCCGGGGGGAGAAGTACTTC.

In regard to this clonotype: A much more abundant neighbour one base away suggests this may be a read error. This likely comes from a read error, as the CDR3 has no conserved phenylalanine or tryptophan at its end. DNA for the CDR3: TGTGCCAGCAGTTACTCGATTCTAGCCAAAAACATTCAGTACTCC. Its translation is CASSYSILAKNIQYS. This chain connects TRBV6-2 or TRBV6-3 to TRBJ2-4; D call uncertain. The CDR3 runs to 15 residues. Germline V gene sequence: CDR1 MNHEY, CDR2 SVGEGT. Trimming left V 0 bases short and J 0 bases short, with 6 bases between.

The chain links TRBV7-2 to TRBJ2-2, with 11 bases fitting TRBD2. Trimming cost V 9 bases and J 2 bases; bases outside gene matches: 5. CDR3 length equals 15 residues. CDR1 and CDR2 from the germline V gene are SGHTA and FQGNSA. The CDR3 DNA is TGTGCCAGTAAAAGACTAGCGGGAAACACCGGGGAGCTGTTTTTT. Amino acid sequence: CASKRLAGNTGELFF.

This clonotype was found a few times. The V and J genes are TRBV29-1 and TRBJ2-1, with 12 bases lining up with TRBD1. V shed 6 bases, J shed 3 bases, and the junction held 12 bases outside the gene matches. CDR3 length equals 17 residues. Germline-derived CDR1 and CDR2 are SQVTM and ANQGSEA. This CDR3 is CSVAGTGGRSVYNEQFF. DNA of the CDR3: TGCAGCGTCGCCGGGACAGGGGGCCGCTCAGTCTACAATGAGCAGTTCTTC.

This clonotype was observed a handful of times. The gene calls are TRBV3-1 and TRBJ1-1; D may be TRBD1 (5 bases). Germline CDR1 LGHDT, CDR2 YNNKEL (reference sequence). The CDR3 covers 14 residues. V lost 4 bases and J lost 1, with 10 bases in between. CDR3 residues: CASSRDSANTEAFF. For the CDR3, the DNA is TGTGCCAGCAGCCGAGACAGCGCGAACACTGAAGCTTTCTTT.